The 22 T cell receptor beta chains below all came from one sample that was sequenced in a study of control samples from healthy donors and cancer patients (dated by TCRdb to 2020 to 2021). The method behind the library was the immunoSEQ multiplex PCR assay. What TCRdb holds here is the immuneACCESS table cut down to in-frame rearrangements. Part of the clones is not present; checked against another copy, under half of the missing clones reflect an unresolved V gene, and the others are unexplained. In this sample the table shows about 52,000 clones, 90% to 95% of which occur a single time. Approximately 2.4% of the sample comes from the top ten. Sample: blood. These receptors all come from a man in his thirties or forties in good health.

The chain combines TRBV5-1 with TRBJ2-5; tentatively, D is TRBD1 or TRBD2 (5 bases each). The CDR3 is 15 residues long. Germline CDR1 reads SGHRS; CDR2 reads YFSETQ. V dropped 4 bases and J dropped 2 bases, with 15 bases sitting between them. The CDR3 coding sequence is TGCGCCAGCAGCCTCTTCCGGGACGCACAAGAGACCCAGTACTTC. It is translated as CASSLFRDAQETQYF. The full variable domain, completed using reference TRBV5-1 and TRBJ2-5, is KAGVTQTPRYLIKTRGQQVTLSCSPISGHRSVSWYQQTPGQGLQFLFEYFSETQRNKGNFPGRFSGRQFSNSRSEMNVSTLELGDSALYLCASSLFRDAQETQYFGPGTRLLVL.

V and J are TRBV5-1 and TRBJ1-2; a possible D gene is TRBD1 (5 bases). The CDR3 has 16 amino acids. The V end lost 4 bases, the J end lost 4 bases, and 20 bases lay between the germline ends. Germline CDR1 is SGHRS and CDR2 is YFSETQ. CDR3 loop: CASSREGTAASYGYTF. Written as DNA, the CDR3 is TGCGCCAGCAGCCGGGAAGGGACCGCAGCCTCCTATGGCTACACCTTC.

The chain has TRBV5-1 and TRBJ2-7; 9 bases are shared with TRBD2. Unmatched junction bases numbered 13, after V lost 2 bases and J lost 4 bases. The CDR3 has 17 amino acids. Germline V gene lookup returns CDR1 SGHRS and CDR2 YFSETQ. The CDR3 is CASSLAAGGVGGYEQYF. In DNA form, the CDR3 reads TGCGCCAGCAGCTTAGCAGCGGGAGGAGTCGGGGGATACGAGCAGTACTTC.

The V gene is TRBV6-4, the J gene TRBJ2-3; tentative D call: TRBD2 (6 bases). Per the germline V gene, CDR1 is MRHNA and CDR2 is SNTAGT. V lost 6 bases to trimming and J lost 3 bases, with 19 bases between them. The CDR3 has 16 residues. The CDR3 nucleotides are TGTGCCAGCAGCCGTACTAGCTATCGGGAGACAGATACGCAGTATTTT. Translating gives CASSRTSYRETDTQYF.

The CDR3 here is CAITGGSTEAFF. As DNA, the CDR3 is TGTGCCATCACGGGAGGGAGTACTGAAGCTTTCTTT. The V call is TRBV10-3, the J call TRBJ1-1; unclear D gene. V gave up 7 bases and J gave up 5 bases, with 11 bases separating them. The CDR3 length is 12 residues. CDR1 and CDR2 from the germline V gene are ENHRY and SYGVKD.

The CDR3 is CASSGPGRIYNEQFF. In nucleotides, the CDR3 is TGTGCCAGCAGCGGACCGGGACGGATCTACAATGAGCAGTTCTTC. This chain connects TRBV9 to TRBJ2-1, with D possibly called TRBD1 or TRBD2 (5 bases each). V was shortened by 3 bases and J by 3 bases, with 13 bases between the two germline ends. The CDR3 totals 15 residues. Germline loops: CDR1 SGDLS, CDR2 YYNGEE.

The V gene is TRBV10-2, the J gene TRBJ2-7, with 8 nucleotides matching TRBD2. Per the germline V gene, CDR1 is WSHSY and CDR2 is SAAADI. The CDR3 spans 16 residues. The J segment lost 4 bases and the V segment lost 0 bases, leaving 8 bases of the junction unmatched. The CDR3 region has the DNA TGCGCCAGCAGTGAGTCCCCTGGAGCGGGAGTTTACGAGCAGTACTTC. Translating gives CASSESPGAGVYEQYF.

V usage is TRBV4-2 and J usage is TRBJ2-7; 8 bases match TRBD2. Trimming removed 0 bases from V and 1 base from J; junction bases left unmatched: 5. From germline, CDR1 is LGHNA and CDR2 YNFKEQ. CDR3 length equals 16 residues. The CDR3 coding sequence is TGTGCCAGCAGCCAAGATCCTACTAGCGGATCCTACGAGCAGTACTTC. Protein: CASSQDPTSGSYEQYF.

V gene TRBV10-2 combines with J gene TRBJ2-1; 7 bases are a match to TRBD1. Germline CDR1 is WSHSY and CDR2 is SAAADI. J gave up 0 bases and V 5 bases, and 4 bases lay outside the gene matches. The CDR3 is 15 residues long. The CDR3 sequence is CASSPQGSSYNEQFF. In DNA, the CDR3 is TGCGCCAGCAGTCCACAGGGGAGCTCCTACAATGAGCAGTTCTTC.

The chain employs TRBV9 and TRBJ2-2; 9 bases are a match to TRBD2. The CDR3 runs 16 residues. Trimming at V came to 4 bases and at J to 6 bases, leaving 10 bases not matched to a gene. Germline assignment: CDR1 SGDLS and CDR2 YYNGEE. The CDR3 nucleotides are TGTGCCAGCAGCCCCTTCGCGGGAGGGATGTCCGGGGAGCTGTTTTTT. It codes for CASSPFAGGMSGELFF.

This clone was seen a single time. This rearrangement joins TRBV18 to TRBJ2-5; D perhaps matches TRBD1 (5 bases). In germline, CDR1 is KGHSH, CDR2 LQKENI. This CDR3 has 13 amino acids. Deletions cut 3 bases from V and 5 bases from J, with 10 bases between. The CDR3 sequence: CASSPPGLETQYF. The CDR3 region has the DNA TGTGCCAGCTCACCCCCAGGGTTGGAGACCCAGTACTTC.

The J gene is TRBJ1-5, the V gene TRBV19; tentative D call: TRBD1 (6 bases). Germline V lookup: CDR1 LNHDA, CDR2 SQIVND (reference sequence). Trimming removed 7 bases at V and 6 bases at J, with 13 bases between. The CDR3 is 13 residues long. The CDR3 nucleotides read TGTGCCAGTAAAAAGGGGGTGGCTCAGCCCCAGCATTTT. Protein product: CASKKGVAQPQHF.

V and J are TRBV4-3 and TRBJ2-2; D uncertain. The CDR3 totals 13 residues. The V gene's germline CDR1 is LGHNA and CDR2 YSLEER. V was pared by 1 base and J by 8 bases, with 8 bases between. CDR3: CASSQVKRGELFF. The CDR3 DNA reads TGCGCCAGCAGCCAAGTTAAGAGGGGGGAGCTGTTTTTT.

This clone was seen once. The CDR3 nucleotides are TGTGCCATCAGTGACCCGCCGCCCGTTTGGGGGAGTTTGGTTGGCTACACCTTC. This encodes CAISDPPPVWGSLVGYTF. This rearrangement joins TRBV10-3 to TRBJ1-2; possibly TRBD1 for D (5 bases). CDR1 ENHRY and CDR2 SYGVKD come from the germline V gene. Trimming left V 3 bases short and J 7 bases short, with 27 bases between. The CDR3 is made up of 18 amino acids.

The chain employs TRBV5-1 and TRBJ2-7; D might be TRBD1 (5 bases). The V gene's germline CDR1 is SGHRS and CDR2 YFSETQ. V lost 0 bases and J 1 base, leaving 8 bases between the germline ends. This CDR3 is 14 amino acids long. CDR3 sequence: CASSLGSGSYEQYF. The CDR3, as DNA: TGCGCCAGCAGCTTGGGGTCAGGGTCCTACGAGCAGTACTTC.

As DNA, the CDR3 is TGTGCCAGCAGCTCAGGGACAGGCCAGAACACTGAAGCTTTCTTT. Encoded protein: CASSSGTGQNTEAFF. The chain couples TRBV11-2 to TRBJ1-1; 8 bases are shared with TRBD1. The length of the CDR3 is 15 residues. With 4 bases clipped from V and 1 base from J, the junction kept 5 bases outside the gene matches. CDR1 and CDR2 (germline): SGHAT, FQNNGV.

This chain joins TRBV12-2 and TRBJ2-1; the DNA was not used to check the table's D call, TRBD2. TRBV12-2 is given as a pseudogene. The CDR3 is 13 amino acids. CDR3 region: CASHRAGGDEQFF. As DNA, the CDR3 is TGTGCAAGTCATCGCGCGGGAGGGGATGAGCAGTTCTTC.

The CDR3 DNA follows: TGTGCCAGCAGCCAAGATCCCAGCTCCTACGAGCAGTACTTC. Translated, it gives CASSQDPSSYEQYF. The rearrangement links TRBV3-1 (or the pseudogene TRBV3-2) to TRBJ2-7; D not certain. Per the germline V gene, CDR1 is LGHDT and CDR2 is YNNKEL (reference sequence). V was cut by 0 bases and J by 0 bases, with 6 bases left in between. The length of the CDR3 is 14 residues.

The chain employs TRBV2 and TRBJ1-1, with D uncertain. Germline-derived CDR1 and CDR2 are SNHLY and FYNNEI. The V end lost 2 bases, the J end lost 2 bases, and 9 bases lay between the germline ends. The CDR3 is made up of 14 amino acids. This CDR3 reads CASSEWLLNTEAFF. For the CDR3, the DNA is TGTGCCAGCAGTGAATGGCTCCTAAACACTGAAGCTTTCTTT.

V is TRBV6-5 and J is TRBJ1-4; D might be TRBD1 (6 bases). This CDR3 spans 14 amino acids. Germline CDR1 reads MNHEY; CDR2 reads SVGAGI. The germline V and J ends were trimmed by 6 bases and 3 bases, with 11 bases remaining between them. The CDR3 spells CASSYRAANEKLFF. In DNA, the CDR3 is TGTGCCAGCAGCTACAGGGCTGCTAATGAAAAACTGTTTTTT.

V usage is TRBV7-9 and J usage is TRBJ1-4; the match to TRBD1 covers 7 bases. V lost 1 base, J lost 8 bases, and 4 bases stayed unmatched. Germline CDR1 is SEHNR and CDR2 is FQNEAQ (reference sequence). The CDR3 has 14 amino acids. DNA of the CDR3: TGTGCCAGCAGCTTAGACAGCAGGGGGGAAAAACTGTTTTTT. It yields the protein CASSLDSRGEKLFF.

This chain links TRBV12-3 or TRBV12-4 with TRBJ1-2; no reliable D call. The CDR3 sequence is 12 residues long. V dropped 6 bases and J dropped 0 bases, with 5 bases sitting between them. The CDR3 region is CASRLTNYGYTF. The DNA of the CDR3 is TGTGCCAGCAGGCTGACTAACTATGGCTACACCTTC.